Each of the 27 T cell receptor beta chains below was sequenced from the same sample in a study of blood T cell repertoires in COVID-19. Using immunoSEQ multiplex PCR, the repertoire was profiled, and TCRdb retains in-frame clones only, with some absent. The sample includes 200,000 to 250,000 clones, 80% to 90% of them seen just once. The specimen sequenced was PBMCs or T cells enriched from blood (not recorded which). The receptor set was obtained from a woman under 40 who had been exposed to COVID-19.

This chain joins TRBV4-1 and TRBJ2-3; 7 bases are a match to TRBD2. The CDR3 loop spans 15 amino acids. Germline-derived CDR1 and CDR2 are MGHRA and YSYEKL. The V and J ends lost 3 bases and 0 bases, in that order; junction bases with no gene match: 3. CDR3 nucleotide sequence: TGCGCCAGCAGCCAGGGGGGGTATAGCACAGATACGCAGTATTTT. Encoded protein: CASSQGGYSTDTQYF.

The J gene is TRBJ2-2, the V gene TRBV3-1 (or the pseudogene TRBV3-2), with TRBD2 identical over 11 bases. The CDR3 covers 17 residues. Germline values: CDR1 LGHDT, CDR2 YNNKEL (reference sequence). The junction had 4 bases not matched to a gene; V was cut back by 2 bases and J by 2 bases. CDR3 nucleotide sequence: TGTGCCAGCAGCCAATGGGGACTAGCGGATAACACCGGGGAGCTGTTTTTT. Translated, it gives CASSQWGLADNTGELFF.

V is TRBV3-1 (or the pseudogene TRBV3-2) and J is TRBJ1-2; TRBD1 aligns across 8 bases. The CDR3 extends over 16 amino acids. V shed 1 base and J 5 bases; nucleotides not matched to a gene: 9. CDR1 and CDR2 (germline): LGHDT, YNNKEL (reference sequence). The CDR3 here is CASSQGSQGARYGYTF. The CDR3, as DNA: TGTGCCAGCAGCCAAGGGAGCCAGGGGGCGCGATATGGCTACACCTTC.

This sequence joins TRBV9 and TRBJ1-1, with D possibly TRBD1 on 5 matching bases. Germline-derived CDR1 and CDR2 are SGDLS and YYNGEE. V was trimmed by 4 bases and J by 0 bases, leaving 16 bases between them. This CDR3 is 16 amino acids long. The DNA of the CDR3 is TGTGCCAGCAGCCCCCCGGCTTGGGGCCTGAACACTGAAGCTTTCTTT. It translates to CASSPPAWGLNTEAFF.

The rearrangement uses TRBV28 and TRBJ1-2, with D possibly being TRBD1 (5 bases). This CDR3 is 17 amino acids long. Per the germline V gene, CDR1 is MDHEN and CDR2 is SYDVKM. Trimming shortened V by 8 bases and J by 8 bases, and 30 bases separated the two germline ends. The chain's CDR3 is CASGSGGDGGDRSGYTF. Written as DNA, the CDR3 is TGTGCCAGCGGTTCAGGAGGGGACGGAGGGGATCGTTCCGGCTACACCTTC.

The CDR3 nucleotides are TGTGCCAGCAGTTCCGGGACTTTACCCACAGATACGCAGTATTTT. It is translated as CASSSGTLPTDTQYF. The V and J genes are TRBV6-5 and TRBJ2-3, with D possibly being TRBD2 (6 bases). The CDR3 runs 15 residues. Trimming removed 4 bases at V and 2 bases at J, with 13 bases between. Germline CDR1 and CDR2: MNHEY and SVGAGI.

V is TRBV2 and J is TRBJ1-5; TRBD1 matches at 8 bases. From germline, CDR1 is SNHLY and CDR2 FYNNEI. The CDR3 is 18 residues long. V dropped 2 bases and J dropped 7; count of bases not matched to a gene: 16. The CDR3 DNA sequence: TGTGCCAGCAGTGAAAAAGGGGGACAGGTTTGGTCGGGGCAGCCCCAGCATTTT. Its protein is CASSEKGGQVWSGQPQHF. Looking up the rest from reference TRBV2 and TRBJ1-5 gives the full variable domain: EPEVTQTPSHQVTQMGQEVILRCVPISNHLYFYWYRQILGQKVEFLVSFYNNEISEKSEIFDDQFSVERPDGSNFTLKIRSTKLEDSAMYFCASSEKGGQVWSGQPQHFGDGTRLSIL.

J is TRBJ1-1 and V is TRBV19; the D gene is possibly TRBD1 (5 bases). The germline gives CDR1 LNHDA, CDR2 SQIVND (reference sequence). Trimming removed 8 bases at V and 5 bases at J, with 18 bases between. The CDR3 totals 14 residues. Here the CDR3 DNA reads TGTGCCAGTCAGGGCGGGGGGGGATGGACTGAAGCTTTCTTT. It codes for CASQGGGGWTEAFF.

This chain connects TRBV28 to TRBJ2-1; D might be TRBD1 (6 bases). Deletions cut 2 bases from V and 6 bases from J, with 17 bases between. Germline CDR1 and CDR2: MDHEN and SYDVKM. The CDR3 extends over 16 amino acids. CDR3: CASSLLSRGHSNEQFF. DNA for the CDR3: TGTGCCAGCAGTTTACTCAGCAGGGGTCATTCCAATGAGCAGTTCTTC.

This chain connects TRBV5-1 to TRBJ2-2, with D possibly being TRBD1 (5 bases). The V gene's germline CDR1 is SGHRS and CDR2 YFSETQ. V lost 0 bases and J lost 4, with 10 bases in between. The CDR3 contains 15 residues. CDR3 coding DNA: TGCGCCAGCAGCTTGGCCGACAGTCCCACCGGGGAGCTGTTTTTT. Its translation is CASSLADSPTGELFF. Variable domain in full (rest from reference TRBV5-1 and TRBJ2-2): KAGVTQTPRYLIKTRGQQVTLSCSPISGHRSVSWYQQTPGQGLQFLFEYFSETQRNKGNFPGRFSGRQFSNSRSEMNVSTLELGDSALYLCASSLADSPTGELFFGEGSRLTVL.

The chain recombines TRBV2 with TRBJ2-3, with 7 nucleotides matching TRBD2. The ends lost 3 bases at V and 0 bases at J; junction bases unmatched: 3. The CDR3 is 15 residues long. CDR1 and CDR2 from the germline V gene are SNHLY and FYNNEI. The CDR3, as DNA: TGTGCCAGCAGTGAGCGGGGGTGGAGCACAGATACGCAGTATTTT. Translating it yields CASSERGWSTDTQYF.

This chain links TRBV5-1 with TRBJ2-3; D not resolved. The V gene lost 2 bases and the J gene lost 7 bases, with 11 bases spanning the gap. The length of the CDR3 is 13 residues. CDR1 SGHRS and CDR2 YFSETQ come from the germline V gene. CDR3 residues: CASSFFEANTQYF. The DNA for the CDR3 is TGCGCCAGCAGCTTTTTCGAAGCCAATACGCAGTATTTT.

The chain joins TRBV27 to TRBJ2-7, with D hard to call. Germline V CDR1 and CDR2: MNHEY, SMNVEV (reference sequence). V was clipped by 3 bases and J by 6 bases, with 12 bases between them. The CDR3 length is 13 residues. CDR3 sequence: CASSLRQVGEQYF. The CDR3 DNA sequence: TGTGCCAGCAGTTTGCGTCAGGTTGGCGAGCAGTACTTC.

This clone was detected only once. The rearrangement joins TRBV11-2 to TRBJ1-1; 7 bases are shared with TRBD1. Trimming cost V 5 bases and J 6 bases; bases outside gene matches: 3. CDR1 and CDR2 from the germline V gene are SGHAT and FQNNGV. The CDR3 contains 12 residues. CDR3 DNA sequence: TGTGCCAGCAGCGAGGGGGCCCCTGAAGCTTTCTTT. Translation: CASSEGAPEAFF. Full variable domain (missing parts from reference TRBV11-2 and TRBJ1-1): EAGVAQSPRYKIIEKRQSVAFWCNPISGHATLYWYQQILGQGPKLLIQFQNNGVVDDSQLPKDRFSAERLKGVDSTLKIQPAKLEDSAVYLCASSEGAPEAFFGQGTRLTVV.

This clone was counted a few times. The J gene is TRBJ2-1, the V gene TRBV10-2; tentatively, D is TRBD2 (6 bases). CDR1 and CDR2 from the germline V gene are WSHSY and SAAADI. This CDR3 contains 14 residues. The V gene lost 7 bases and the J gene lost 7 bases, with 17 bases spanning the gap. The CDR3 loop reads CASMIPTSLNEQFF. DNA for the CDR3: TGCGCCAGCATGATCCCAACTAGCTTAAATGAGCAGTTCTTC.

The CDR3 loop is CASSLGQGAPNAYF. DNA for the CDR3: TGTGCCAGCAGCTTAGGACAGGGGGCGCCGAATGCGTATTTT. This chain uses TRBV5-4 with TRBJ2-3; 11 bases are shared with TRBD1. CDR3 length equals 14 residues. J lost 14 bases, V lost 2 bases, and 10 bases had no gene match. Germline V lookup: CDR1 SGHNT, CDR2 YYREEE (reference sequence).

This sequence joins TRBV28 and TRBJ1-1; a weak D match, TRBD1 (6 bases). The CDR3 length is 14 residues. Germline V gene sequence: CDR1 MDHEN, CDR2 SYDVKM. V dropped 6 bases and J dropped 4 bases, with 15 bases sitting between them. In DNA, the CDR3 is TGTGCCAGCAGGGATACAGGGTTGAGCACTGAAGCTTTCTTT. As protein: CASRDTGLSTEAFF.

The chain employs TRBV29-1 and TRBJ2-3, with D perhaps TRBD1 (6 bases). Germline V gene data show CDR1 as SQVTM and CDR2 as ANQGSEA. The CDR3 is 13 residues long. Trimming took off 6 bases at V and 2 bases at J, with 12 bases between the two ends. The DNA for the CDR3 is TGCAGCGTCGGGACAAGACTCACAGATACGCAGTATTTT. Protein sequence: CSVGTRLTDTQYF.

The chain links TRBV29-1 to TRBJ1-1, with a tentative D call TRBD1 (5 bases). Germline V gene sequence: CDR1 SQVTM, CDR2 ANQGSEA. CDR3 size: 14 residues. Trimming stripped 3 bases from V and 1 base from J, with 12 bases between. The CDR3 sequence is CSVDVRASNTEAFF. The DNA for the CDR3 is TGCAGCGTTGATGTCAGGGCTTCGAACACTGAAGCTTTCTTT.

CDR3 sequence reads: CASSSPGGDTEAFF. The CDR3 nucleotides are TGTGCCAGCAGTTCCCCGGGCGGGGACACTGAAGCTTTCTTT. This chain connects TRBV27 to TRBJ1-1; no firm D call. The length of the CDR3 is 14 residues. The V end was cut by 4 bases, the J end by 3 bases, with 12 bases between. Germline V gene data show CDR1 as MNHEY and CDR2 as SMNVEV (reference sequence).

V gene TRBV9 combines with J gene TRBJ2-3; 15 bases are a match to TRBD2. The ends lost 4 bases at V and 6 bases at J; junction bases unmatched: 15. Germline CDR1 SGDLS, CDR2 YYNGEE. The CDR3 length is 19 residues. CDR3 nucleotide sequence: TGTGCCAGCAGCCAGGGCTTGGGGACTAGCGGGGGGAAGGCCGATACGCAGTATTTT. Encoded protein: CASSQGLGTSGGKADTQYF.

V usage is TRBV29-1 and J usage is TRBJ1-5, with TRBD1 identical over 9 bases. V lost 4 bases, J lost 4 bases, and 5 bases stayed unmatched. The CDR3 sequence is 14 residues long. CDR1 is SQVTM and CDR2 is ANQGSEA in the germline V gene. CDR3 loop: CSVATGGGNQPQHF. The CDR3 bases are TGCAGCGTTGCCACAGGGGGCGGTAATCAGCCCCAGCATTTT.

The chain recombines TRBV24-1 with TRBJ2-3, with TRBD1 matching 8 bases. V shed 4 bases and J 7 bases; nucleotides not matched to a gene: 9. The CDR3 is made up of 15 amino acids. CDR1 and CDR2 from the germline V gene are KGHDR and SFDVKD. The CDR3: CATSDRTGLIHTQYF. CDR3 DNA sequence: TGTGCCACCAGTGACCGGACAGGGCTCATACATACGCAGTATTTT.

J is TRBJ2-1 and V is TRBV15; TRBD1 agrees at 9 bases. Germline V lookup: CDR1 LNHNV, CDR2 YYDKDF (reference sequence). V was pared by 0 bases and J by 7 bases, with 4 bases of the junction left unmatched. The CDR3 is 15 residues long. CDR3 DNA: TGTGCCACCAGCAGAGACCCAGGACAGGGGAATGAGCAGTTCTTC. Translating gives CATSRDPGQGNEQFF.

This chain joins TRBV6-5 and TRBJ1-2, with 9 bases identical to TRBD1. V lost 6 bases, J lost 8 bases, and 7 bases stayed unmatched. Per the germline V gene, CDR1 is MNHEY and CDR2 is SVGAGI. This CDR3 has 13 residues. Here the CDR3 DNA reads TGTGCCAGCAGGAGACAGGGGGAACGGGGCTACACCTTC. It specifies CASRRQGERGYTF.

This chain connects TRBV7-9 to TRBJ2-2; maybe TRBD1 (5 bases). Germline CDR1 and CDR2: SEHNR and FQNEAQ (reference sequence). This CDR3 region has 14 residues. V was cut by 7 bases and J by 1 base, with 10 bases left in between. CDR3 sequence (DNA): TGTGCCAGCAACCAGGGAAAGAACACCGGGGAGCTGTTTTTT. The encoded protein is CASNQGKNTGELFF.

This clone was recorded only once. V gene TRBV27 combines with J gene TRBJ1-4, with TRBD1 as a possible D gene (5 bases). Trimming stripped 3 bases from V and 8 bases from J, with 16 bases between. Germline V lookup: CDR1 MNHEY, CDR2 SMNVEV (reference sequence). This CDR3 is 15 amino acids long. The CDR3 region has the DNA TGTGCCAGCAGTTTGTGGCAGGGTGGCGACGAAAAACTGTTTTTT. Its protein product is CASSLWQGGDEKLFF.